This T cell receptor beta chain is from a study of cytomegalovirus exposure and HLA in healthy donors. The PCR used 60 Vbeta and 13 Jbeta primers. Here immunoSEQ multiplex PCR was the method, and the copy in TCRdb shows in-frame clones only, minus some. The sample comprises around 190,000 clones, 79% of which are singletons, and about 4.6% rests with the top ten. This CDR3 region has 15 residues. Germline V gives CDR1 SGHTA, CDR2 FQGNSA. V trimming: 3 bases; J trimming: 5 bases; junction bases outside the gene matches: 8. Study-wide findings and caveats: TCR beta V segments were, for the most part, productive about 87% or about 30% of the time in an earlier analysis. TCR beta chains associated with HLA were, in a later analysis, more clonally expanded than equally common others.

Details on this clone: What it recognizes is unknown.

Material: PBMCs. This chain links TRBV7-2 with TRBJ2-7; 9 bases agree with TRBD1. The sequence came from a woman between 25 and 40 years old in good health and CMV-seropositive. In DNA, the CDR3 is TGTGCCAGCAGCTTTACAGGGACAGGGCGACACGAGCAGTACTTC. It translates to CASSFTGTGRHEQYF.